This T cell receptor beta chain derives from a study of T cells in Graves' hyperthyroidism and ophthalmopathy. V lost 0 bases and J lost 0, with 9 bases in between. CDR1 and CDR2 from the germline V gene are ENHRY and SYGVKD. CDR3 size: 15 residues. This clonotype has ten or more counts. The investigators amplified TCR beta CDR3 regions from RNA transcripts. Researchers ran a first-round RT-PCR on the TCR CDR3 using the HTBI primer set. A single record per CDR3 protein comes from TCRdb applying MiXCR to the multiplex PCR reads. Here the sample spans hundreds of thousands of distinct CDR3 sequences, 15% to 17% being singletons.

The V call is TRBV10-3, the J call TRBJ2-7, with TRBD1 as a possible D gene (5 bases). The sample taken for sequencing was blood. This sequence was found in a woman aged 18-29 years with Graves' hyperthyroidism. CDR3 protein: CAISESPGSSYEQYF. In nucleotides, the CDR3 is TGTGCCATCAGTGAGTCTCCAGGGTCCTCCTACGAGCAGTACTTC.